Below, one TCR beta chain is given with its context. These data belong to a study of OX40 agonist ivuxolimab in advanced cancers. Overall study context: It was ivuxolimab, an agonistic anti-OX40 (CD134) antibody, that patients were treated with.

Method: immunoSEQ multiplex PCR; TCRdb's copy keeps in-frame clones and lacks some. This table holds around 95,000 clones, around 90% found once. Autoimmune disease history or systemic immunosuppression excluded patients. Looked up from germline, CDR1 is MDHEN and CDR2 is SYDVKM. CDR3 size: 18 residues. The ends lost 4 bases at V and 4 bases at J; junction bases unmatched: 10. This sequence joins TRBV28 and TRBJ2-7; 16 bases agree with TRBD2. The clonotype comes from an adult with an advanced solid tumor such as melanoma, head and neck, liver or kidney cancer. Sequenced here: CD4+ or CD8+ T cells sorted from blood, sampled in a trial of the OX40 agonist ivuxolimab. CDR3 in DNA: TGTGCCAGCAGTTCCCCCGGGACTAGCGGGAGGGCGGGGTACGAGCAGTACTTC. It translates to CASSSPGTSGRAGYEQYF.